The 9 T cell receptor beta chains in this list originate from one sample, sequenced in a study of blood T cell repertoires in COVID-19. The table came from immunoSEQ multiplex PCR; TCRdb's copy has only in-frame clones and leaves some out. This table has 150,000 or so clones, over 75% appearing once. Specimen: peripheral blood. These receptors originate from a man between 18 and 35 years old with COVID-19, enrolled during active disease.

This sequence joins TRBV3-1 (or the pseudogene TRBV3-2) and TRBJ2-7; possible D gene TRBD1, 7 bases. The CDR3 runs to 16 residues. The germline CDR1 and CDR2 sequences are LGHDT and YNNKEL (reference sequence). The V end lost 0 bases, the J end lost 6 bases, and 18 bases lay between the germline ends. CDR3 in DNA: TGTGCCAGCAGCCAAGAAGGTCGGAGGGGGCTAACCGAGCAGTACTTC. It translates to CASSQEGRRGLTEQYF.

CDR3 loop: CASRYPGTDPYEQYF. The CDR3 coding sequence is TGTGCCAGCAGGTATCCCGGGACAGACCCCTACGAGCAGTACTTC. V gene TRBV11-2 combines with J gene TRBJ2-7; the match to TRBD1 covers 7 bases. Unmatched junction bases numbered 10, after V lost 6 bases and J lost 2 bases. From germline, CDR1 is SGHAT and CDR2 FQNNGV. The CDR3 consists of 15 residues.

This sequence joins TRBV5-1 and TRBJ1-1; the D gene is possibly TRBD1 (6 bases). The V gene lost 3 bases and the J gene lost 0 bases, with 18 bases spanning the gap. This CDR3 region has 17 residues. Looked up from germline, CDR1 is SGHRS and CDR2 is YFSETQ. The CDR3 spells CASSSPRQTGMNTEAFF. In DNA form, the CDR3 reads TGCGCCAGCAGCTCTCCGAGACAGACAGGAATGAACACTGAAGCTTTCTTT.

This clone showed up just a few times. This rearrangement joins TRBV5-6 to TRBJ2-1, with TRBD2 identical over 7 bases. Germline-derived CDR1 and CDR2 are SGHDT and YYEEEE. J lost 5 bases, V lost 2 bases, and 7 bases had no gene match. The CDR3 loop spans 15 amino acids. In DNA form, the CDR3 reads TGTGCCAGCAGCTTTGGGCTAGCGGTGAACAATGAGCAGTTCTTC. Translating it yields CASSFGLAVNNEQFF. Based on the CDR3 plus reference TRBV5-6 and TRBJ2-1, the full variable domain is DAGVTQSPTHLIKTRGQQVTLRCSPKSGHDTVSWYQQALGQGPQFIFQYYEEEERQRGNFPDRFSGHQFPNYSSELNVNALLLGDSALYLCASSFGLAVNNEQFFGPGTRLTVL.

The V gene is TRBV6-6, the J gene TRBJ2-3, with 8 nucleotides matching TRBD2. The CDR3 consists of 15 residues. Germline-derived CDR1 and CDR2 are MNHNY and SVGAGI (reference sequence). J was trimmed by 0 bases and V by 5 bases; bases with no gene match: 4. CDR3 loop: CASSPGGISTDTQYF. The CDR3 DNA reads TGTGCCAGCAGTCCGGGGGGGATTAGCACAGATACGCAGTATTTT.

The rearrangement uses TRBV2 and TRBJ2-3; D possibly corresponds to TRBD2 (5 bases). Per germline, CDR1 SNHLY and CDR2 FYNNEI. V lost 3 bases and J 5 bases, leaving 9 bases between the germline ends. This CDR3 comprises 13 residues. The CDR3 DNA reads TGTGCCAGCAGTGACGTACTAGAAGATACGCAGTATTTT. Protein: CASSDVLEDTQYF.

The V and J genes are TRBV27 and TRBJ2-7; 11 nucleotides align to TRBD2. The V gene end was trimmed by 3 bases and the J gene end by 3 bases; junction bases not matched to a gene: 1. Germline CDR1 MNHEY, CDR2 SMNVEV (reference sequence). CDR3 length: 14 amino acids. CDR3 region: CASSLGLADYEQYF. CDR3 nucleotide sequence: TGTGCCAGCAGTTTGGGACTAGCGGACTACGAGCAGTACTTC.

The chain combines TRBV10-3 with TRBJ1-5; D is uncertain. Germline V lookup: CDR1 ENHRY, CDR2 SYGVKD. The germline V and J ends were trimmed by 7 bases and 0 bases, with 4 bases remaining between them. The CDR3 spans 12 residues. The CDR3 DNA reads as TGTGCCATCAAATATAGCAATCAGCCCCAGCATTTT. Encoded protein: CAIKYSNQPQHF.

V gene TRBV6-2 or TRBV6-3 combines with J gene TRBJ2-2, with a possible D match to TRBD1 (5 bases). V lost 3 bases, J lost 4 bases, and 9 bases lay in between. The CDR3 runs 14 residues. CDR1 MNHEY and CDR2 SVGEGT come from the germline V gene. The CDR3 reads CASSYSGFTGELFF. CDR3 bases: TGTGCCAGCAGTTATTCAGGGTTCACCGGGGAGCTGTTTTTT.